This passage covers 28 T cell receptor beta chains from one sample sequenced in a study of blood T cell repertoires in COVID-19. The table came from immunoSEQ multiplex PCR; TCRdb's copy has only in-frame clones and leaves some out. The sample lists some 380,000 clones; 70% to 90% were seen once. Sequenced sample: PBMCs or T cells enriched from blood (not recorded which). The receptors come from a man aged 30-40 years who had recovered from COVID-19.

The chain combines TRBV5-1 with TRBJ2-2; 8 bases line up with TRBD1. The CDR3 is 16 amino acids. CDR1 is SGHRS, CDR2 YFSETQ, per germline. With V trimmed by 4 bases and J by 3 bases, 8 bases remained unmatched. The CDR3 sequence is CASSPRTGKDTGELFF. The DNA for the CDR3 is TGCGCCAGCAGCCCTAGGACAGGGAAGGACACCGGGGAGCTGTTTTTT.

The chain uses TRBV11-2 and TRBJ2-3; a possible D gene is TRBD1 (6 bases). CDR3 length equals 13 residues. CDR1 and CDR2 from the germline V gene are SGHAT and FQNNGV. V lost 5 bases and J lost 1, with 7 bases in between. CDR3 DNA sequence: TGTGCCAGCAGCCGACAGGGCACAGATACGCAGTATTTT. It codes for CASSRQGTDTQYF. Drawing the rest from reference TRBV11-2 and TRBJ2-3, the complete variable domain is EAGVAQSPRYKIIEKRQSVAFWCNPISGHATLYWYQQILGQGPKLLIQFQNNGVVDDSQLPKDRFSAERLKGVDSTLKIQPAKLEDSAVYLCASSRQGTDTQYFGPGTRLTVL.

This clone was seen a few times. The rearrangement links TRBV3-1 (or the pseudogene TRBV3-2) to TRBJ2-1; TRBD1 might be the D (6 bases). V lost 5 bases and J 4 bases, leaving 15 bases between the germline ends. The germline CDR1 and CDR2 sequences are LGHDT and YNNKEL (reference sequence). This CDR3 has 15 residues. The CDR3 DNA sequence: TGTGCCAGCAGCTCACGGGACATTTCGTACAATGAGCAGTTCTTC. This gives the protein CASSSRDISYNEQFF.

In this sample, this clone turned up once. The chain couples TRBV5-3 to TRBJ1-2, with 8 bases matching TRBD1. TRBV5-3 is identified as an open reading frame with a role that is uncertain. CDR3 size: 14 residues. V lost 7 bases and J lost 8; bases outside the gene matches: 13. Here the CDR3 DNA reads TGTGCCAGACAAGTGCCGGGACAGGTAAAAGGCTACACCTTC. It encodes CARQVPGQVKGYTF.

V usage is TRBV3-1 (or the pseudogene TRBV3-2) and J usage is TRBJ1-1; the D gene is possibly TRBD1 (5 bases). CDR1 and CDR2 from the germline V gene are LGHDT and YNNKEL (reference sequence). This CDR3 has 13 amino acids. V was pared by 4 bases and J by 3 bases, with 9 bases between. As DNA, the CDR3 is TGTGCCAGCAGCCCCCAGGGCGACACTGAAGCTTTCTTT. This sequence encodes CASSPQGDTEAFF.

This rearrangement joins TRBV9 to TRBJ2-2; 8 bases line up with TRBD1. Looked up from germline, CDR1 is SGDLS and CDR2 is YYNGEE. CDR3 size: 15 residues. V lost 1 base to trimming and J lost 4 bases; unmatched junction nucleotides: 3. In nucleotides, the CDR3 is TGTGCCAGCAGCGTAAAACAGGGGGGCACCGGGGAGCTGTTTTTT. Translating it yields CASSVKQGGTGELFF.

The rearrangement links TRBV5-1 to TRBJ2-5; a possible D gene is TRBD1 (6 bases). The CDR3 covers 14 residues. V was shortened by 7 bases and J by 5 bases, with 18 bases between the two germline ends. Germline assignment: CDR1 SGHRS and CDR2 YFSETQ. In DNA form, the CDR3 reads TGCGCCAGCCGGCTTGAGGGGGTCCGGGAGACCCAGTACTTC. This translates into CASRLEGVRETQYF.

The V and J genes are TRBV19 and TRBJ2-7; tentative D call: TRBD2 (7 bases). CDR1 and CDR2 from the germline V gene are LNHDA and SQIVND (reference sequence). V was cut by 8 bases and J by 4 bases, with 21 bases left in between. This CDR3 has 15 residues. The CDR3 is CASSPGGRQSYEQYF. The DNA of the CDR3 is TGTGCCAGTTCCCCGGGGGGCAGACAATCTTACGAGCAGTACTTC.

Notes on this clone: At the DNA level, this CDR3 is encoded by other sequences in the same sample as well. The rearrangement joins TRBV27 to TRBJ1-1; TRBD1 might be the D (5 bases). CDR3 length equals 13 residues. Trimming removed 5 bases at V and 1 base at J, with 8 bases between. Germline V gene lookup returns CDR1 MNHEY and CDR2 SMNVEV (reference sequence). For the CDR3, the DNA is TGTGCCAGCAGTCTCGGACAGAACACTGAAGCTTTCTTT. Translating it yields CASSLGQNTEAFF.

The chain recombines TRBV23-1 with TRBJ1-2; D gene uncertain. TRBV23-1 is annotated as an ORF whose role is uncertain. Trimming shortened V by 6 bases and J by 6 bases, and 11 bases separated the two germline ends. CDR3 length: 12 residues. CDR3 protein: CASSPHGHGYTF. The CDR3 nucleotides are TGCGCCAGCAGCCCACATGGGCATGGCTACACCTTC.

This clone was counted between two and nine times. V and J are TRBV27 and TRBJ2-7; 11 bases are shared with TRBD1. The CDR3 totals 16 residues. The V gene end was trimmed by 4 bases and the J gene end by 3 bases; junction bases not matched to a gene: 8. Germline CDR1 is MNHEY and CDR2 is SMNVEV (reference sequence). The CDR3 DNA reads TGTGCCAGCAGTTCCCTTGGGACAGGGGGATTCTACGAGCAGTACTTC. Residues: CASSSLGTGGFYEQYF.

This clone was detected a few times. The chain uses TRBV18 and TRBJ2-1, with a tentative D call TRBD1 (5 bases). This CDR3 spans 16 amino acids. V was trimmed by 3 bases and J by 7 bases, leaving 19 bases between them. Germline CDR1 and CDR2: KGHSH and LQKENI. The CDR3: CASSPRAVGSGNEQFF. The CDR3 region has the DNA TGTGCCAGCTCACCGCGAGCCGTGGGGTCAGGGAATGAGCAGTTCTTC.

This clone was counted a few times. The chain has TRBV7-2 and TRBJ2-5; weak D call: TRBD2 (6 bases). The CDR3 consists of 15 residues. From germline, CDR1 is SGHTA and CDR2 FQGNSA. The V and J ends lost 6 bases and 4 bases respectively, with 18 bases between them. CDR3 nucleotides: TGTGCCAGCAGTCGGGCCCAGGCGGGGTCAGAGACCCAGTACTTC. Its translation is CASSRAQAGSETQYF.

This rearrangement joins TRBV12-3 or TRBV12-4 to TRBJ1-6, with 9 nucleotides matching TRBD1. The CDR3 totals 13 residues. V was clipped by 5 bases and J by 8 bases; unmatched bases: 1. The CDR3 protein is CASSDRGYSPLHF. CDR3 in DNA: TGTGCCAGCAGTGACAGGGGGTATTCACCCCTCCACTTT.

The chain recombines TRBV5-1 with TRBJ2-2; D unresolved. From germline, CDR1 is SGHRS and CDR2 YFSETQ. Trimming removed 4 bases from V and 0 bases from J, with 10 bases in between. The CDR3 runs 15 residues. CDR3 sequence: CASSRNTPNTGELFF. The CDR3 DNA reads TGCGCCAGCAGCCGTAATACACCGAACACCGGGGAGCTGTTTTTT.

The chain has TRBV7-2 and TRBJ1-3; D not certain. The germline gives CDR1 SGHTA, CDR2 FQGNSA. The CDR3 contains 16 residues. The V and J ends lost 5 bases and 5 bases respectively, with 19 bases between them. The CDR3 nucleotides are TGTGCCAGCAGCCCCATCGCTACCGGGGTTCGAAACACCATATATTTT. It is translated as CASSPIATGVRNTIYF.

This chain uses TRBV6-5 with TRBJ1-1; D possibly corresponds to TRBD1 (5 bases). The germline gives CDR1 MNHEY, CDR2 SVGAGI. Trimming removed 10 bases at V and 4 bases at J, with 13 bases between. The CDR3 sequence is 12 residues long. This chain's CDR3 is CATLWGGTEAFF. DNA for the CDR3: TGTGCCACCCTGTGGGGGGGCACTGAAGCTTTCTTT.

This clone was found a few times. The chain couples TRBV5-4 to TRBJ1-1; D is possibly TRBD1 (6 bases). Germline CDR1 and CDR2: SGHNT and YYREEE (reference sequence). The CDR3 consists of 15 residues. Trimming left V 2 bases short and J 1 base short, with 12 bases between. The chain's CDR3 is CASSLETGPNTEAFF. The CDR3 coding sequence is TGTGCCAGCAGCTTAGAGACAGGACCGAACACTGAAGCTTTCTTT.

CDR3 protein: CASSPDSSYGYTF. CDR3 nucleotide sequence: TGTGCCAGCTCACCGGACAGTAGCTATGGCTACACCTTC. The chain joins TRBV18 to TRBJ1-2, with D tentatively TRBD1 (6 bases). This CDR3 region has 13 residues. V dropped 3 bases and J dropped 4 bases, with 9 bases sitting between them. Looked up from germline, CDR1 is KGHSH and CDR2 is LQKENI.

The genes are TRBV10-3 and TRBJ2-1, with 8 bases identical to TRBD2. This CDR3 region has 16 residues. J was trimmed by 1 base and V by 6 bases; bases with no gene match: 8. The germline V gene has CDR1 ENHRY and CDR2 SYGVKD. CDR3 coding DNA: TGTGCCATCAGCCCAGGGAGCGGGGGATCCTACAATGAGCAGTTCTTC. It codes for CAISPGSGGSYNEQFF.

V is TRBV2 and J is TRBJ2-7; the D gene is possibly TRBD1 (5 bases). The germline V gene has CDR1 SNHLY and CDR2 FYNNEI. Trimming removed 5 bases at V and 6 bases at J, with 17 bases between. The CDR3 runs 14 residues. CDR3 amino acids: CASSPGHSQGEQYF. The CDR3 nucleotides are TGTGCCAGCAGTCCCGGGCACTCCCAGGGCGAGCAGTACTTC. Drawing the rest from reference TRBV2 and TRBJ2-7, the complete variable domain is EPEVTQTPSHQVTQMGQEVILRCVPISNHLYFYWYRQILGQKVEFLVSFYNNEISEKSEIFDDQFSVERPDGSNFTLKIRSTKLEDSAMYFCASSPGHSQGEQYFGPGTRLTVT.

This clone was observed a handful of times. This CDR3 is CASKGTGASYEQYF. The CDR3 bases are TGTGCCAGTAAGGGGACAGGGGCCTCCTACGAGCAGTACTTC. This chain connects TRBV19 to TRBJ2-7; 10 bases match TRBD1. The CDR3 consists of 14 residues. Germline assignment: CDR1 LNHDA and CDR2 SQIVND (reference sequence). J lost 0 bases, V lost 7 bases, and 3 bases had no gene match.

The chain links TRBV6-1 to TRBJ2-7; possibly TRBD1 for D (6 bases). The CDR3 has 15 residues. CDR1 is MNHNS, CDR2 SASEGT, per germline. V was shortened by 3 bases and J by 4 bases, with 16 bases between the two germline ends. The CDR3 DNA reads TGTGCCAGCAGTGATGCGACGGGACACCCTTACGAGCAGTACTTC. This sequence encodes CASSDATGHPYEQYF.

This chain uses TRBV10-3 with TRBJ2-3, with TRBD2 matching 7 bases. CDR3 length: 13 residues. Trimming at V came to 11 bases and at J to 0 bases, leaving 5 bases not matched to a gene. Germline values: CDR1 ENHRY, CDR2 SYGVKD. The CDR3 loop reads CAARGVSTDTQYF. Written as DNA, the CDR3 is TGTGCCGCCCGGGGGGTCAGCACAGATACGCAGTATTTT.

The rearrangement uses TRBV25-1 and TRBJ1-2; the D gene is possibly TRBD1 (6 bases). Germline V lookup: CDR1 MGHDK, CDR2 SYGVNS. This CDR3 region has 14 residues. V lost 6 bases and J 6 bases, leaving 17 bases between the germline ends. DNA for the CDR3: TGTGCCAGCAGCCGGGGGGCTATCGCAGATGGCTACACCTTC. Its translation: CASSRGAIADGYTF.

This clone was observed a few times. The V gene is TRBV27, the J gene TRBJ1-1; TRBD1 matches 9 bases. The length of the CDR3 is 16 residues. Germline loops: CDR1 MNHEY, CDR2 SMNVEV (reference sequence). The trim removed 5 bases at V and 0 bases at J, leaving 7 bases unmatched. The CDR3 is CASSPGTGYMNTEAFF. In DNA form, the CDR3 reads TGTGCCAGCAGTCCCGGGACAGGGTACATGAACACTGAAGCTTTCTTT.

This clone has more than one count but fewer than ten. The same CDR3 arises from other DNA sequences in this sample as well. J is TRBJ1-5 and V is TRBV9, with D possibly being TRBD1 (5 bases). The length of the CDR3 is 12 residues. Germline lookup yields CDR1 SGDLS and CDR2 YYNGEE. V gave up 3 bases and J gave up 5 bases, with 6 bases separating them. The CDR3 loop is CASSAGDQPQHF. The CDR3 region has the DNA TGTGCCAGCAGCGCGGGGGATCAGCCCCAGCATTTT.

J is TRBJ1-2 and V is TRBV2; D not resolved. The CDR3 has 12 residues. Trimming left V 6 bases short and J 2 bases short, with 7 bases between. Germline CDR1 SNHLY, CDR2 FYNNEI. This CDR3 reads CASRGDNYGYTF. CDR3 DNA: TGTGCCAGCAGGGGAGACAACTATGGCTACACCTTC. Full variable domain (remainder filled in from reference TRBV2 and TRBJ1-2): EPEVTQTPSHQVTQMGQEVILRCVPISNHLYFYWYRQILGQKVEFLVSFYNNEISEKSEIFDDQFSVERPDGSNFTLKIRSTKLEDSAMYFCASRGDNYGYTFGSGTRLTVV.